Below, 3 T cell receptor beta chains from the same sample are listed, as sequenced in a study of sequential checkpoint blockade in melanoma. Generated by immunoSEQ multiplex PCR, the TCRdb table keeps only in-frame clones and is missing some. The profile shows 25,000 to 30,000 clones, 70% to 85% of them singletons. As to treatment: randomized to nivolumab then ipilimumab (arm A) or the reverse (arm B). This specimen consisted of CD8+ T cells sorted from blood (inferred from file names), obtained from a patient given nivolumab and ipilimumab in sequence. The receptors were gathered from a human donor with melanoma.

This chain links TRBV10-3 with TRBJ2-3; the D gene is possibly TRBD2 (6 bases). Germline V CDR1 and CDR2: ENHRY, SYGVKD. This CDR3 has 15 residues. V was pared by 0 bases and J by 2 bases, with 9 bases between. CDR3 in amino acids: CAISESGGATDTQYF. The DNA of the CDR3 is TGTGCCATCAGTGAGTCTGGCGGGGCCACAGATACGCAGTATTTT.

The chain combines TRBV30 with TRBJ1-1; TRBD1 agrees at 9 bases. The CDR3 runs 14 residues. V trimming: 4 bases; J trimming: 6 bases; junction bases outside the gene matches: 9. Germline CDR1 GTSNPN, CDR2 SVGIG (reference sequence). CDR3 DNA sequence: TGTGCCTGGACCTCCGGGACAGGGAGGGCTGAAGCTTTCTTT. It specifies CAWTSGTGRAEAFF.

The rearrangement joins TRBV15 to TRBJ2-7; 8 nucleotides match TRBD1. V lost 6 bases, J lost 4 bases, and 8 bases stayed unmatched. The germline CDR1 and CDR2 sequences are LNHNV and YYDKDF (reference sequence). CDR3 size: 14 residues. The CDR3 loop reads CATRENRGDYEQYF. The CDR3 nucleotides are TGTGCCACCAGAGAGAACAGGGGGGATTACGAGCAGTACTTC.